The 5 T cell receptor beta chains below come from one sample, sequenced in a study of shared clonotypes between healthy human individuals. Assay used: immunoSEQ multiplex PCR; TCRdb lists only in-frame clones, some missing. The sample records about a million clones, about 76% being singletons. Sequencing was performed on memory CD4+ T cells sorted from blood. Subset in this sample: CD45RA-negative fraction. All receptors derive from a man aged 18 to 29 in good health.

The V and J genes are TRBV4-2 and TRBJ2-7; 9 nucleotides agree with TRBD2. CDR3 length equals 16 residues. Germline CDR1 is LGHNA and CDR2 is YNFKEQ. Losses at the gene ends were 1 base for V and 7 bases for J; bases not matched to a gene: 11. The CDR3 is CASSQVGNSGGWEQYF. Written as DNA, the CDR3 is TGTGCCAGCAGCCAAGTGGGTAATAGCGGGGGCTGGGAGCAGTACTTC.

The chain is built from TRBV7-6 and TRBJ2-7, with 8 bases fitting TRBD1. Germline assignment: CDR1 SGHVS and CDR2 FNYEAQ. Trimming removed 1 base from V and 5 bases from J; junction bases left unmatched: 10. The CDR3 extends over 16 amino acids. The CDR3: CASSLGGSDRVHEQYF. CDR3 bases: TGTGCCAGCAGCTTAGGCGGCTCGGACAGGGTACACGAGCAGTACTTC.

This clone showed up just once. This rearrangement joins TRBV7-2 to TRBJ2-2; 8 nucleotides line up with TRBD2. Germline V gene sequence: CDR1 SGHTA, CDR2 FQGNSA. With V trimmed by 4 bases and J by 10 bases, 8 bases remained unmatched. This CDR3 has 14 residues. CDR3 residues: CASSSGLGRMELFF. CDR3 in DNA: TGTGCCAGCAGCTCGGGACTAGGGCGGATGGAGCTGTTTTTT.

Only a few counts were recorded for this clone. This chain connects TRBV5-4 to TRBJ1-2; 9 bases fit TRBD1. The CDR3 runs to 17 residues. Trimming removed 1 base from V and 4 bases from J; junction bases left unmatched: 11. Germline V gives CDR1 SGHNT, CDR2 YYREEE (reference sequence). The CDR3 spells CASSLQSYRGLPYGYTF. The CDR3 DNA reads as TGTGCCAGCAGCTTGCAGAGTTACAGGGGGCTACCCTATGGCTACACCTTC.

The J gene is TRBJ2-5, the V gene TRBV7-9; the D gene is possibly TRBD2 (5 bases). CDR1 SEHNR and CDR2 FQNEAQ come from the germline V gene (reference sequence). CDR3 length: 13 amino acids. Trimming removed 3 bases at V and 7 bases at J, with 12 bases between. CDR3 in amino acids: CASSLELEGTQYF. The CDR3 DNA sequence: TGTGCCAGCAGCTTGGAGCTCGAGGGGACCCAGTACTTC. Together with reference TRBV7-9 and TRBJ2-5, the CDR3 gives the full variable domain: DTGVSQNPRHKITKRGQNVTFRCDPISEHNRLYWYRQTLGQGPEFLTYFQNEAQLEKSRLLSDRFSAERPKGSFSTLEIQRTEQGDSAMYLCASSLELEGTQYFGPGTRLLVL.